This T cell receptor beta chain stems from a study of T cell clusters in autoimmune cytopenias. Multiplex touch-down PCR amplified TRB using TRB-A and TRB-B pools in one tube. TCRdb reprocessed the multiplex PCR reads and reports one entry per CDR3 protein, with no DNA. The listing records fewer than 700 distinct CDR3 sequences. The germline V gene has CDR1 SGHAT and CDR2 FQDESV (reference sequence). This CDR3 contains 16 residues. Whole-study findings and limits: TRB repertoire shifts in secondary cytopenia and chronic lymphocytic leukemia mostly reflected lymphoma, not autoimmunity. Exclusive TRB clusters were approximately 3.2-fold more numerous in healthy donors than in active autoimmune hepatitis.

Some 38,000 genome equivalents of blood DNA were amplified for TRB. In regard to this clonotype: Its antigen is currently unknown.

The same data also went into a second study, on T cell repertoires in aging, cancer and after chemotherapy.

This TCR was sampled from a human donor with chronic lymphocytic leukemia. J is TRBJ2-5 and V is TRBV11-1; the D call of TRBD1 rests on TCRdb alone, since no DNA is present to check it. The sequenced material came from peripheral blood. The CDR3 sequence is CASSLVGAAFQETQYF.